The present entry profiles one T cell receptor beta chain with its context. This clone came up once. It lacks a known antigen. There are no base qualities to consult, and no much larger clone falls within one base. This sample was included in a study of shared clonotypes between healthy human individuals (dated by TCRdb to between 2020 and 2021). Regarding the study in general: A few men and two women, aged 18 to 49 years, made up the cohort. For each donor, CD4 naive and CD4 memory were each run on three plates, CD8 naive on two plates, and CD8 memory on one plate. To estimate repertoire size and how much clonotypes are shared between individuals, the study performed deep sequencing of blood TCR repertoires from five healthy adults. Leukapheresis yielded between about 0.85 and 9 billion PBMCs per donor. Different laboratories and diverse techniques were used to prepare libraries and sequence TCR repertoires, to increase sequencing depth and limit assay-specific biases. Beyond this particular receptor, the publication reports: Compared with non-shared clonotypes, clonotypes shared by all four sorted-subset donors had higher generation probabilities. Sharing across several donors was observed for approximately 5% of naive CD4, over 3% of naive CD8, about 2.5% of memory CD4, and about 0.4% of memory CD8 clonotypes. Even with the large sequencing depth, rarefaction of the sorted-subset datasets indicated that sequencing was incomplete. Pairwise subsampling led to the expectation that sequencing depth would affect the degree of clonotype sharing among donors. The small number of donors limited the genetic and exposure-history diversity represented. Larger estimated clonotype richness was generally found for naive subsets than for memory subsets. Sampling was limited to blood, and TCR repertoires in tissue likely differ from TCR repertoires in blood.

In the germline V gene, CDR1 corresponds to MNHEY and CDR2 to SVGAGI. V is pared back by 8 bases and J by 2 bases, with 15 bases lying between the germline termini. From the cysteine through the phenylalanine, the CDR3 covers 15 amino acids. Only the CDR3 portion is preserved as DNA: 45 bases, with reading frame beginning at the first base. Donors were healthy HIV-negative adults with no recently reported acute infections or vaccinations. Every donor was a Caucasian adult residing in Nashville, Tennessee, USA. Magnetic negative selection was used to enrich CD4+ T cells, after which naive cells were positively selected on CD45RA and the negative fraction became the memory subset. Blood was obtained by leukapheresis, after which PBMCs were separated by Ficoll-Histopaque density gradient centrifugation and cryopreserved in liquid nitrogen vapor phase. Analytical flow cytometry was used to check the purity and quantity of each magnetically sorted T cell population. From each sorted fraction, genomic DNA was isolated and quantified by UV absorbance on a Nanodrop 2000c.

Using the deep immunoSEQ assay, TCR CDR3 regions were amplified from genomic DNA by multiplex PCR. For each cell subset, the extracted genomic DNA was distributed evenly across all wells of several immunoSEQ 96-well plates, and each plate served as one replicate. For sorted subsets, 200 to 250 ng of genomic DNA, equivalent to some 30,000 T cell genomes, went into each replicate PCR. The purified libraries were quantified using a Qubit 3.0 fluorometer, sized with a Bioanalyzer 2100, and then quantified again using the KAPA Library Quantification kit. Every immunoSEQ 96-well plate was sequenced on a dedicated single-read 150-cycle Illumina NextSeq 550 flow cell. As for the authors' bioinformatics: Because only junctional sequences without quality scores were contained in the immunoSEQ output, filtering matching that applied to full-length reads could not be performed. Sequences were annotated with PyIR, a Python wrapper for IgBLAST v1.9, and V/J genes and CDR3 were assigned using IMGT germline references. Reads were removed for weak V/J assignments (E-value above 1e-6), missing CDR3, stop codons, out-of-frame junctions, or ambiguous translated residues. A V3J clonotype was defined by an identical inferred V gene, J gene, and CDR3 amino acid sequence. To compute the percentage overlap between repertoires, the number of shared unique clonotypes was divided by the size of the smaller repertoire. RTK rarefaction, the Chao1 estimator, and Recon v2.1 estimates of unobserved clonotypes were used to assess repertoire richness. For all TCRbeta clonotypes obtained by the gDNA method from four donors, generation probabilities were computed with OLGA. TCRdb provides this immuneACCESS table in a form limited to in-frame rearrangements. Some clones are lacking; in checked studies, under half of them reflect an unresolved V gene, and why the rest are absent is not known. D and trimming come from the DNA, and the V and J calls and clone size come from that table. In this sample the table shows roughly 1,600,000 clones, about 98.5% of which occur a single time. The leading ten clones occupy 0.36% of the sample.

The sequenced sample was naive CD4+ T cells sorted from blood. This sample's cell subset or site label indicates: CD45RA+ positively selected. Recombination connected TRBV6-5 to TRBJ2-2; the D region possibly corresponds to TRBD1 (5 bases align). The sequence was collected from a man aged 25-45 years in good health. The CDR3 region: CASLFVQGNTGELFF. The nucleotide sequence reads TGTGCCAGCCTCTTTGTGCAGGGTAACACCGGGGAGCTGTTTTTT.